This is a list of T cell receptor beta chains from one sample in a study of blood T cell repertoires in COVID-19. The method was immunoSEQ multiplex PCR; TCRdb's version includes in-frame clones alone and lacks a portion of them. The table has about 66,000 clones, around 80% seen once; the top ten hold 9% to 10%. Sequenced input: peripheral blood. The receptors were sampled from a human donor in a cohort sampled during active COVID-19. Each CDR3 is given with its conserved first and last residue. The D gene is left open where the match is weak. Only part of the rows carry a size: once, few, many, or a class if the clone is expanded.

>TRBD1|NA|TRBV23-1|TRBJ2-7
CASTQGTGGRVSVDEQYF
TGCGCCAGCACCCAAGGGACAGGGGGGAGGGTTTCGGTGGACGAGCAGTACTTC
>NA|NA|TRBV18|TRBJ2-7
CASSPFGSSYEQYF
TGTGCCAGCTCACCATTTGGCAGCTCCTACGAGCAGTACTTC
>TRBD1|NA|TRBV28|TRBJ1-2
CASSWDRDYYGYTF
TGTGCCAGCAGTTGGGACAGGGACTACTATGGCTACACCTTC
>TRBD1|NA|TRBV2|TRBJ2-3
CASRNIPGQGTDTQYF
TGTGCCAGCAGGAACATACCGGGACAGGGCACAGATACGCAGTATTTT
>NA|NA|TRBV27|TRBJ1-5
CASSDSSNQPQHF
TGTGCCAGCAGCGACAGTAGCAATCAGCCCCAGCATTTT
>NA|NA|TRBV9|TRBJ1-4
CASSPRGAVEKLFF
TGTGCCAGCAGCCCCCGTGGGGCAGTTGAAAAACTGTTTTTT
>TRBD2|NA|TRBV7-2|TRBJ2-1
CASSFQRGYEQFF
TGTGCCAGCAGCTTTCAGCGGGGATATGAGCAGTTCTTC
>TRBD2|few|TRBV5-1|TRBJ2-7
CASTGTSGRYEQYF
TGCGCCAGCACCGGGACTAGCGGGAGGTACGAGCAGTACTTC
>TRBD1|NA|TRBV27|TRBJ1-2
CASSLTWTGGPLDYGYTF
TGTGCCAGCAGTTTAACTTGGACAGGGGGCCCCCTAGACTATGGCTACACCTTC
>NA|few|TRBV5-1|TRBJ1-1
CASSLGASNTEAFF
TGCGCCAGCAGCTTGGGAGCATCGAACACTGAAGCTTTCTTT
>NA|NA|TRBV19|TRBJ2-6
CASTTPEVSGANVLTF
TGTGCCAGTACCACCCCCGAGGTCTCTGGGGCCAACGTCCTGACTTTC
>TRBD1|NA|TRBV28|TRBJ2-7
CASSLWGTGGASYEQYF
TGTGCCAGCAGTTTATGGGGAACAGGGGGCGCTTCCTACGAGCAGTACTTC
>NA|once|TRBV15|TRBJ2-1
CATSRVLENEQFF
TGTGCCACCAGCAGAGTGTTGGAGAATGAGCAGTTCTTC
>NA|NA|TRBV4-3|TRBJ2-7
CASSQGALSSYEQYF
TGCGCCAGCAGCCAAGGAGCGCTGAGCTCCTACGAGCAGTACTTC
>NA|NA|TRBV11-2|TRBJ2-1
CASSSNYNEQFF
TGTGCCAGCAGCTCCAACTACAATGAGCAGTTCTTC
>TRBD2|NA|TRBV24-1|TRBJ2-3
CATSDLTSGGYTDTQYF
TGTGCCACCAGTGATTTGACTAGCGGGGGATACACAGATACGCAGTATTTT
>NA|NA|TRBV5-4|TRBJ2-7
CASSLTGGAYEQYF
TGTGCCAGCAGCTTGACAGGGGGGGCCTACGAGCAGTACTTC
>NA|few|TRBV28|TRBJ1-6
CASRGTSGSPLHF
TGTGCCAGCAGAGGAACTAGCGGTTCACCCCTCCACTTT
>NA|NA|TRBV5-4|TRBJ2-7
CASSSPGRIYEQYF
TGTGCCAGCAGCTCGCCAGGGCGAATCTACGAGCAGTACTTC
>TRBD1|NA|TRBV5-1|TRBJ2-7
CASSLSIAPTGGNYEQYF
TGCGCCAGCAGCTTGTCGATTGCGCCGACAGGGGGAAACTACGAGCAGTACTTC
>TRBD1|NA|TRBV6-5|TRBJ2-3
CASRSGTATDTQYF
TGTGCCAGCAGGTCGGGGACAGCCACAGATACGCAGTATTTT
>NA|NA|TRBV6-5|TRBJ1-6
CASSRPTGYNSPLHF
TGTGCCAGCAGCCGTCCGACAGGATACAATTCACCCCTCCACTTT
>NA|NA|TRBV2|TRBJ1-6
CASSEAGLKPYNSPLHF
TGTGCCAGCAGTGAAGCGGGGCTGAAGCCCTATAATTCACCCCTCCACTTT
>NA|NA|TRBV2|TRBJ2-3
CASINEGRTDTQYF
TGTGCCAGCATAAACGAGGGCAGGACAGATACGCAGTATTTT
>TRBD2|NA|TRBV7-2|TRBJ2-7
CASRSSSGHGYEQYF
TGTGCCAGCAGGTCCTCTAGCGGGCACGGCTACGAGCAGTACTTC
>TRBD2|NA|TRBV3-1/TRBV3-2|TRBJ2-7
CASSQGGGRAGASYEQYF
TGTGCCAGCAGCCAAGGAGGTGGCCGAGCGGGAGCATCCTACGAGCAGTACTTC
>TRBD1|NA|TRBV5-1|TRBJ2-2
CASSRDRVVTGELFF
TGCGCCAGCAGCCGGGACAGGGTGGTGACCGGGGAGCTGTTTTTT
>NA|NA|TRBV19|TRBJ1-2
CASSINEGYYGYTF
TGTGCCAGTAGTATAAACGAGGGATACTATGGCTACACCTTC
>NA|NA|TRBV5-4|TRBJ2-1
CASSLAGPARGEQFF
TGTGCCAGCAGCTTGGCGGGTCCCGCTCGAGGTGAGCAGTTCTTC
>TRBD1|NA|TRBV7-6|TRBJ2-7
CASSSPGTGGLEQYF
TGTGCCAGCAGCTCGCCCGGGACAGGGGGGCTGGAGCAGTACTTC
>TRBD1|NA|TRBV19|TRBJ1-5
CASWGQGGNQPQHF
TGTGCCAGTTGGGGACAGGGGGGCAATCAGCCCCAGCATTTT
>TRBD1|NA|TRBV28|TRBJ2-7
CASSLNRGEQYF
TGTGCCAGCAGTCTCAACAGGGGCGAGCAGTACTTC
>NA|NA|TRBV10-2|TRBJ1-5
CASSLSVGPQHF
TGCGCCAGCAGTCTGAGCGTAGGGCCCCAGCATTTT
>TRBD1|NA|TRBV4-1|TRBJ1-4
CASSQQGAGTNEKLFF
TGCGCCAGCAGCCAGCAGGGGGCAGGGACTAATGAAAAACTGTTTTTT
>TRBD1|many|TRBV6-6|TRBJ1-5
CASGSRQGGQPQHF
TGTGCCAGCGGAAGTAGACAGGGCGGGCAGCCCCAGCATTTT
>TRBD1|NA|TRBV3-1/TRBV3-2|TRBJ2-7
CASSQDRGQGAGEQYF
TGTGCCAGCAGCCAAGATCGTGGACAGGGGGCCGGCGAGCAGTACTTC
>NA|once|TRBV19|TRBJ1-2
CASSTGGRENYGYTF
TGTGCCAGTTCCACCGGAGGGCGGGAAAACTATGGCTACACCTTC
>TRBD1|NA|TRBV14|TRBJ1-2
CASSRRTGGIYGYTF
TGTGCCAGCAGCCGTCGGACAGGGGGCATCTATGGCTACACCTTC
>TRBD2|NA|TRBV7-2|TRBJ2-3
CASSLVRTSLTDTQYF
TGTGCCAGCAGCTTAGTCCGGACTAGTCTCACAGATACGCAGTATTTT
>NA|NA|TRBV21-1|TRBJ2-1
CASSKGTPSAYNEQFF
TGTGCCAGCAGCAAAGGTACCCCTAGCGCCTACAATGAGCAGTTCTTC
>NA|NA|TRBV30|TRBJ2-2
CAWSVRDNLRPGTGELFF
TGTGCCTGGAGTGTACGGGACAACCTACGCCCAGGGACCGGGGAGCTGTTTTTT
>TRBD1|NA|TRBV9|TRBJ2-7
CASSSGQRSYEQYF
TGTGCCAGCAGCTCGGGACAGCGCTCCTACGAGCAGTACTTC
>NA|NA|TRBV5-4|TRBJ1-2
CASTQSGGPFYGYTF
TGTGCCAGCACCCAATCCGGGGGACCGTTTTATGGCTACACCTTC
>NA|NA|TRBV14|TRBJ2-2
CASSQVLANTGELFF
TGTGCCAGCAGCCAAGTTCTAGCCAACACCGGGGAGCTGTTTTTT
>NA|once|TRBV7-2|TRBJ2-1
CASSYLRGMGEQFF
TGTGCCAGCAGCTACCTTCGCGGGATGGGTGAGCAGTTCTTC